Each of the 22 T cell receptor beta chains below was sequenced from the same sample in a study of cytomegalovirus exposure and HLA in healthy donors listed by TCRdb under 2017. Preparation of the library involved the immunoSEQ multiplex PCR assay. The multiplex PCR relied on a mix of 60 forward primers for TCR Vbeta segments and 13 reverse primers for TCR Jbeta segments. The source is immuneACCESS, and TCRdb retained only in-frame sequences with V and J called. Part of the clones is not carried over; for the studies checked, unresolved V genes explain less than half of this, and the remainder is unexplained. This sample is represented by around 200,000 clones; approximately 86% of them were singletons. Around 0.31% of the sample rests with the top ten. The sample comprised PBMCs. These receptors all stem from a woman under 40 in good health and CMV-seronegative.

The chain employs TRBV11-2 and TRBJ2-7, with 8 bases that match TRBD1. The CDR3 runs to 14 residues. Germline V gene lookup returns CDR1 SGHAT and CDR2 FQNNGV. V lost 5 bases to trimming and J lost 2 bases; unmatched junction nucleotides: 5. CDR3 in DNA: TGTGCCAGCAGCATACGGACAGGGACCTACGAGCAGTACTTC. Protein sequence: CASSIRTGTYEQYF.

This chain's CDR3 is CASSPPSGEQFF. The CDR3 nucleotides are TGTGCCAGCAGCCCTCCTTCAGGTGAGCAGTTCTTC. This chain uses TRBV7-3 with TRBJ2-1; D not resolved. V lost 5 bases and J 9 bases, leaving 11 bases between the germline ends. Germline V gives CDR1 SGHTA, CDR2 FQGTGA. The CDR3 contains 12 residues. Based on the CDR3 plus reference TRBV7-3 and TRBJ2-1, the full variable domain is GAGVSQTPSNKVTEKGKYVELRCDPISGHTALYWYRQSLGQGPEFLIYFQGTGAADDSGLPNDRFFAVRPEGSVSTLKIQRTERGDSAVYLCASSPPSGEQFFGPGTRLTVL.

This clone was recorded a few times. The chain joins TRBV2 to TRBJ2-3; D possibly corresponds to TRBD1 (6 bases). Germline CDR1 is SNHLY and CDR2 is FYNNEI. The V end was cut by 1 base, the J end by 4 bases, with 12 bases between. This CDR3 has 15 amino acids. CDR3 in DNA: TGTGCCAGCAGTGAAGGGGGGCCCCCGGCAGATACGCAGTATTTT. Protein: CASSEGGPPADTQYF.

The V call is TRBV10-2, the J call TRBJ1-1; D remains unclear. This CDR3 comprises 13 residues. Trimming left V 7 bases short and J 1 base short, with 10 bases between. Germline V gene sequence: CDR1 WSHSY, CDR2 SAAADI. The CDR3 sequence is CASTPGWNTEAFF. The CDR3, as DNA: TGCGCCAGCACCCCGGGGTGGAACACTGAAGCTTTCTTT.

This clone was seen just once. V usage is TRBV28 and J usage is TRBJ2-7; TRBD1 agrees at 8 bases. The length of the CDR3 is 13 residues. CDR1 is MDHEN, CDR2 SYDVKM, per germline. The V gene end was trimmed by 5 bases and the J gene end by 1 base; junction bases not matched to a gene: 1. The CDR3 DNA follows: TGTGCCAGCAGTGACAGGGGATCCTACGAGCAGTACTTC. Residues: CASSDRGSYEQYF.

The gene calls are TRBV28 and TRBJ2-7; 9 positions match TRBD1. V shed 10 bases, J shed 4 bases, and the junction held 5 bases outside the gene matches. The CDR3 runs 12 residues. The germline gives CDR1 MDHEN, CDR2 SYDVKM. This CDR3 reads CATVGQGYEQYF. CDR3 DNA: TGTGCCACAGTTGGACAGGGGTACGAGCAGTACTTC.

The J gene is TRBJ1-3, the V gene TRBV19; 7 nucleotides align to TRBD1. The CDR3 is 18 amino acids. Germline trimming cut 7 bases from V and 0 bases from J; bases unmatched to any gene: 15. The germline V gene has CDR1 LNHDA and CDR2 SQIVND (reference sequence). For the CDR3, the DNA is TGTGCCAGTACCTCGCCAGGGACAGACTTTAACTCTGGAAACACCATATATTTT. Translating gives CASTSPGTDFNSGNTIYF.

The CDR3 nucleotides read TGTGCCAGCAGCTTACCAGGGTTCAATGAGCAGTTCTTC. The encoded protein is CASSLPGFNEQFF. The chain couples TRBV7-9 to TRBJ2-1; a weak D match, TRBD1 (5 bases). The ends were cut back, 2 bases at V and 6 bases at J, with 8 bases in the middle. The CDR3 has 13 amino acids. Germline lookup yields CDR1 SEHNR and CDR2 FQNEAQ (reference sequence).

The J gene is TRBJ2-3, the V gene TRBV9; the D gene is possibly TRBD1 (5 bases). The CDR3 is 15 amino acids. Trimming shortened V by 1 base and J by 2 bases, and 11 bases separated the two germline ends. CDR1 and CDR2 (germline): SGDLS, YYNGEE. CDR3 DNA: TGTGCCAGCAGCGTACGACAGATCAACACAGATACGCAGTATTTT. Protein sequence: CASSVRQINTDTQYF.

The chain recombines TRBV7-2 with TRBJ1-1; the D is unclear. Trimming removed 1 base from V and 1 base from J, with 10 bases in between. The CDR3 is made up of 15 amino acids. CDR1 SGHTA and CDR2 FQGNSA come from the germline V gene. CDR3 coding DNA: TGTGCCAGCAGCTTAGTTGTGGGGAGGAACACTGAAGCTTTCTTT. Its protein is CASSLVVGRNTEAFF. Based on the CDR3 plus reference TRBV7-2 and TRBJ1-1, the full variable domain is GAGVSQSPSNKVTEKGKDVELRCDPISGHTALYWYRQSLGQGLEFLIYFQGNSAPDKSGLPSDRFSAERTGGSVSTLTIQRTQQEDSAVYLCASSLVVGRNTEAFFGQGTRLTVV.

The V gene is TRBV4-1, the J gene TRBJ2-3, with 7 bases matching TRBD2. From germline, CDR1 is MGHRA and CDR2 YSYEKL. V lost 6 bases and J lost 1; bases outside the gene matches: 7. The CDR3 consists of 15 residues. Here the CDR3 DNA reads TGCGCCAGCAGTTTGGGAGGGCCTGGCACAGATACGCAGTATTTT. Translated, it gives CASSLGGPGTDTQYF.

CDR3 loop: CASSEVPARQGSSYNEQFF. The CDR3 DNA sequence: TGTGCCAGCAGTGAGGTCCCTGCCCGACAGGGGAGCTCCTACAATGAGCAGTTCTTC. V is TRBV2 and J is TRBJ2-1; 8 positions match TRBD1. Germline assignment: CDR1 SNHLY and CDR2 FYNNEI. The CDR3 is 19 residues long. V was pared by 3 bases and J by 0 bases, with 13 bases of the junction left unmatched.

V gene TRBV27 combines with J gene TRBJ2-1, with 10 bases that match TRBD2. The germline V gene encodes CDR1 MNHEY and CDR2 SMNVEV (reference sequence). With V trimmed by 1 base and J by 0 bases, 9 bases remained unmatched. CDR3 length: 19 residues. The CDR3 loop is CASSLLLAGVRSSYNEQFF. The DNA of the CDR3 is TGTGCCAGCAGTTTATTGCTAGCGGGGGTCCGTAGCTCCTACAATGAGCAGTTCTTC.

The V and J genes are TRBV28 and TRBJ2-1; TRBD2 is a possible D gene (5 bases). The V end was cut by 4 bases, the J end by 1 base, with 14 bases between. The CDR3 runs 16 residues. CDR1 is MDHEN, CDR2 SYDVKM, per germline. CDR3: CASSSPLERSYNEQFF. The CDR3 coding sequence is TGTGCCAGCAGTTCCCCACTAGAGAGGTCCTACAATGAGCAGTTCTTC.

This chain joins TRBV7-2 and TRBJ2-7; D may be TRBD2 (6 bases). With 3 bases removed from V and 0 bases from J, the gap between germline ends came to 12 bases. Germline V gives CDR1 SGHTA, CDR2 FQGNSA. This CDR3 is built from 15 residues. CDR3 nucleotide sequence: TGTGCCAGCAGCTTCGGGACGGGAGCCTCCTACGAGCAGTACTTC. Its translation is CASSFGTGASYEQYF.

This clone was seen just once. The J gene is TRBJ2-7, the V gene TRBV25-1, with TRBD1 identical over 8 bases. The germline CDR1 and CDR2 sequences are MGHDK and SYGVNS. Trimming at V came to 3 bases and at J to 4 bases, leaving 5 bases not matched to a gene. This CDR3 spans 14 amino acids. CDR3 DNA: TGTGCCAGCAGTGAGGGACAGGTGGTTTACGAGCAGTACTTC. Translated: CASSEGQVVYEQYF.

This clone has just one count. The rearrangement uses TRBV7-6 and TRBJ2-5, with D possibly TRBD1 on 5 matching bases. There are 15 residues in the CDR3. The germline gives CDR1 SGHVS, CDR2 FNYEAQ. V shed 0 bases and J shed 3 bases, with 11 bases lying between them. This CDR3 is CASSLALAGKETQYF. The CDR3 nucleotides read TGTGCCAGCAGCTTAGCTTTGGCAGGGAAAGAGACCCAGTACTTC. Combining the CDR3 with reference TRBV7-6 and TRBJ2-5 gives the whole variable domain GAGVSQSPRYKVTKRGQDVALRCDPISGHVSLYWYRQALGQGPEFLTYFNYEAQQDKSGLPNDRFSAERPEGSISTLTIQRTEQRDSAMYRCASSLALAGKETQYFGPGTRLLVL.

This chain links TRBV6-1 with TRBJ2-1; D is undetermined. V lost 1 base and J lost 3, with 13 bases in between. CDR1 and CDR2 from the germline V gene are MNHNS and SASEGT. The CDR3 totals 16 residues. The CDR3 here is CASSEGHEDRYNEQFF. The CDR3 nucleotides read TGTGCCAGCAGTGAAGGGCACGAGGATCGCTACAATGAGCAGTTCTTC.

V usage is TRBV7-2 and J usage is TRBJ1-2, with no clear D. V dropped 2 bases and J dropped 8 bases, with 9 bases sitting between them. From germline, CDR1 is SGHTA and CDR2 FQGNSA. The CDR3 is 12 residues long. CDR3 sequence: CASSLSLGGYTF. The CDR3 DNA reads as TGTGCCAGCAGCTTATCCCTCGGGGGCTACACCTTC.

The chain employs TRBV5-4 and TRBJ1-1; a weak D match, TRBD1 (5 bases). V dropped 4 bases and J dropped 1 base, with 14 bases sitting between them. CDR1 SGHNT and CDR2 YYREEE come from the germline V gene (reference sequence). The CDR3 contains 15 residues. The CDR3 nucleotides are TGTGCCAGCAGCACGGCGGTAAGGGGGAACACTGAAGCTTTCTTT. It specifies CASSTAVRGNTEAFF.

The rearrangement joins TRBV11-2 to TRBJ1-1, with D possibly matching TRBD1 (6 bases). The CDR3 is 14 amino acids. The V end was cut by 0 bases, the J end by 4 bases, with 9 bases between. Per the germline V gene, CDR1 is SGHAT and CDR2 is FQNNGV. CDR3 in DNA: TGTGCCAGCAGCTTAGAGGTCAGGGGCACTGAAGCTTTCTTT. Protein product: CASSLEVRGTEAFF.

The chain couples TRBV27 to TRBJ2-7, with TRBD2 as a possible D gene (6 bases). Looked up from germline, CDR1 is MNHEY and CDR2 is SMNVEV (reference sequence). V was shortened by 5 bases and J by 8 bases, with 22 bases between the two germline ends. The CDR3 consists of 15 residues. The chain's CDR3 is CASSLGLGLTWQQYF. The CDR3 DNA follows: TGTGCCAGCAGTCTAGGTTTGGGACTTACGTGGCAGCAGTACTTC.